These T cell receptor beta chains were read from a single sample in a study of beta chain features in type 1 diabetes. Sequencing used immunoSEQ multiplex PCR; TCRdb keeps in-frame clones, though not all of them. The repertoire holds 200,000 to 300,000 clones, with roughly 14% as singletons. Sequenced sample: naive CD4+ T cells from blood. The receptor source for this set is a man aged 25 to 45 with type 1 diabetes. Both conserved end residues are part of each CDR3.

TRBV19	TRBJ2-3	CASSAGLTGTDTQYF
TRBV11-2	TRBJ2-3	CASTKRVPADTDTQYF
TRBV4-2	TRBJ2-7	CASSQDLAGAPYEQYF
TRBV5-1	TRBJ1-6	CASSLQGSSYNSPLHF
TRBV7-2	TRBJ2-1	CASSFNYNEQFF
TRBV5-4	TRBJ2-7	CASSNGQGGYEQYF
TRBV7-9	TRBJ2-5	CASSLGSTSVETQYF
TRBV18	TRBJ1-2	CASSPSDRDGYGYTF
TRBV29-1	TRBJ2-7	CSASGRGAEQYF
TRBV19	TRBJ1-2	CASSLTHGEYGYTF
TRBV11-2	TRBJ2-3	CASSSRTTDTQYF
TRBV9	TRBJ1-2	CASSETDRDYGYTF
TRBV7-9	TRBJ1-2	CASSSPGTGYGYTF
TRBV18	TRBJ2-3	CASSPPSDPTLDTQYF
TRBV4-1	TRBJ1-2	CASSHEDRVGGYTF
TRBV27	TRBJ2-7	CASRYGRAYEQYF
TRBV5-1	TRBJ2-5	CASSVPGGRETQYF
TRBV23-1	TRBJ1-3	CASRGGYGNTIYF
TRBV7-9	TRBJ1-1	CASSLVYNTEAFF
TRBV11-2	TRBJ1-2	CASSRKPGTGGVDGYTF
TRBV4-2	TRBJ2-7	CASSQGGGSSYEQYF
TRBV5-4	TRBJ1-6	CASSRGWAEGSPLHF
TRBV4-1	TRBJ2-3	CASSQEERGRNTQYF
TRBV9	TRBJ2-4	CASSALTGNIQYF
TRBV19	TRBJ2-7	CASSMSDVAAYEQYF
TRBV29-1	TRBJ1-3	CSGRGPGNTIYF
TRBV30	TRBJ2-3	CAWNDQVDTQYF
TRBV30	TRBJ2-1	CAWRGAREQFF
TRBV4-1	TRBJ1-6	CASSQDWSSYNSPLHF
TRBV29-1	TRBJ1-5	CSVRQGNSNQPQHF
TRBV2	TRBJ2-7	CASSAGQIYEQYF
TRBV5-1	TRBJ2-3	CASSLTARRGTDTQYF
TRBV28	TRBJ1-2	CASSLVDGGYGYTF
TRBV19	TRBJ1-2	CASSVTDYGYTF
TRBV6-5	TRBJ1-5	CASSGRGNQPQHF
TRBV30	TRBJ2-1	CAWSVRAGGYNEQFF
TRBV2	TRBJ2-5	CASSARQQETQYF
TRBV25-1	TRBJ1-4	CASSEGGWEKLFF
TRBV19	TRBJ2-7	CASRDRALGEQYF
TRBV4-1	TRBJ1-1	CASSQVDRGVGNTEAFF
TRBV19	TRBJ2-5	CASRQGTTYQETQYF
TRBV10-3	TRBJ2-2	CAITQVASGELFF
TRBV6-6	TRBJ2-1	CASSPEYNEQFF
TRBV2	TRBJ2-1	CASSPGQGWDEQFF
TRBV30	TRBJ1-2	CAWIGGTGKRWGGYTF
TRBV29-1	TRBJ2-7	CSVMGQGIYEQYF
TRBV30	TRBJ2-2	CAWSGEGSGNTGELFF
TRBV4-1	TRBJ1-1	CASSQDPGGRYEAFF
TRBV7-2	TRBJ1-2	CASSLEGRGPDSYTF
TRBV5-1	TRBJ2-5	CASSLDLAGGNQETQYF
TRBV11-2	TRBJ2-5	CASSRWGGAGGTYQETQYF